The TCR beta chain under discussion was sequenced for a study of blood T cell repertoires in COVID-19. This table comes from immunoSEQ multiplex PCR, and its TCRdb copy is limited to in-frame clones, with some not included. The data contain some 220,000 clones, roughly 82% of them singletons. The sequence derives from a man aged 50 to 60 with active or convalescent COVID-19. The specimen sequenced was peripheral blood.

The CDR3 sequence is CSVGPGWGTEAFF. The CDR3 DNA reads as TGCAGCGTTGGCCCAGGGTGGGGCACTGAAGCTTTCTTT. V gene TRBV29-1 combines with J gene TRBJ1-1, with TRBD1 as a possible D gene (5 bases). Germline V lookup: CDR1 SQVTM, CDR2 ANQGSEA. Trimming pared 4 bases from V and 4 bases from J, leaving 13 bases between. The CDR3 totals 13 residues. The full variable domain, rest sourced from reference TRBV29-1 and TRBJ1-1, is SAVISQKPSRDICQRGTSLTIQCQVDSQVTMMFWYRQQPGQSLTLIATANQGSEATYESGFVIDKFPISRPNLTFSTLTVSNMSPEDSSIYLCSVGPGWGTEAFFGQGTRLTVV.